Described below is a single T cell receptor beta chain sequence and its context. There is no known antigen for this receptor. At one boundary the junction diverges from the germline segment, which might be a read error. These data originate in a study of technical replicates of blood from a few donors (dated by TCRdb to 2016 to 2017). Taken from cysteine to phenylalanine, the CDR3 has 13 residues. The CDR3 DNA has 39 bases and is translated from base 1. Reading the germline V gene gives CDR1 LGHNT and CDR2 FRNRAP. Library preparation used the immunoSEQ multiplex PCR assay. TCRdb retrieved this table from immuneACCESS and kept in-frame rearrangements only. Not all clones are present; in checked studies, unresolved V genes account for under half, and no reason is known for the remainder. Within this sample are around 74,000 clones, with 65% to 90% of them counted one time only. Of the sample, 4.5% to 5.5% is held by the ten largest clones.

The chain joins TRBV12-5 to TRBJ1-2; TRBD1 is a weak D gene call, 6 bases matching. Sequenced material: PBMCs. This receptor was obtained from a human donor in good health. Some clones in this sample may be carry-over from other donors' samples. The DNA sequence reads TGTGCTAGTGGTTTGGACCTCCGGGGGGCCAACTTCTTC. Translated, this gives CASGLDLRGANFF.